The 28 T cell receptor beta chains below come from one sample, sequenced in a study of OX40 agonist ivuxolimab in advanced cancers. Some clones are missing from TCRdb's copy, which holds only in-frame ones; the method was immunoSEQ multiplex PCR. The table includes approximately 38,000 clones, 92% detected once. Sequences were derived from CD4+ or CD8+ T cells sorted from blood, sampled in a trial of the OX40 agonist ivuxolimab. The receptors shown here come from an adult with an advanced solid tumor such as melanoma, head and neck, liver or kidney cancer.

Here the CDR3 reads CASIQGTGGRTEAFF. CDR3 in DNA: TGTGCCAGCATTCAAGGGACAGGGGGTCGCACTGAAGCTTTCTTT. The chain carries TRBV6-1 and TRBJ1-1; 11 bases are a match to TRBD1. V was pared by 7 bases and J by 4 bases, with 8 bases of the junction left unmatched. The germline V gene encodes CDR1 MNHNS and CDR2 SASEGT. The CDR3 spans 15 residues.

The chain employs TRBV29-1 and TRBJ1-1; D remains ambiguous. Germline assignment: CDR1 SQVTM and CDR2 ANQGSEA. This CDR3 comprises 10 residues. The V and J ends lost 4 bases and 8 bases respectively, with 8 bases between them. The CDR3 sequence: CSVGTTEAFF. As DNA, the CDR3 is TGCAGCGTTGGGACGACAGAAGCTTTCTTT.

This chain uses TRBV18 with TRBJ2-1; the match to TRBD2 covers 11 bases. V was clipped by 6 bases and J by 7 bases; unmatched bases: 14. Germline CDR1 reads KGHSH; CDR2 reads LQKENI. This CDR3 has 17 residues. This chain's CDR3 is CASSLLAGVHLGNEQFF. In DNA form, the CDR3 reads TGTGCCAGCTCCCTACTAGCGGGAGTCCACCTGGGGAATGAGCAGTTCTTC. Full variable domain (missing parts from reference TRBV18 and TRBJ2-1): NAGVMQNPRHLVRRRGQEARLRCSPMKGHSHVYWYRQLPEEGLKFMVYLQKENIIDESGMPKERFSAEFPKEGPSILRIQQVVRGDSAAYFCASSLLAGVHLGNEQFFGPGTRLTVL.

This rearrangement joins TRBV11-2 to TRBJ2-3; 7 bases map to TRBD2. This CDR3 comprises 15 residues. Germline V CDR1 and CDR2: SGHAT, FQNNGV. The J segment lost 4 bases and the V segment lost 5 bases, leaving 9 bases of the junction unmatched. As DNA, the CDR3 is TGTGCCAGCAGCGGTGGGGGGGGTTACCCAGATACGCAGTATTTT. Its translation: CASSGGGGYPDTQYF. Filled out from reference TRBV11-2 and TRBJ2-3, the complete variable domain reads EAGVAQSPRYKIIEKRQSVAFWCNPISGHATLYWYQQILGQGPKLLIQFQNNGVVDDSQLPKDRFSAERLKGVDSTLKIQPAKLEDSAVYLCASSGGGGYPDTQYFGPGTRLTVL.

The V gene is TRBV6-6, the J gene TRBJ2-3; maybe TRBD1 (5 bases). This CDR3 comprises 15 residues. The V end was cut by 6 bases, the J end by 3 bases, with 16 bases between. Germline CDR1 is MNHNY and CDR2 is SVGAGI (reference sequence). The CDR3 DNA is TGTGCCAGCAGCCCCCCCGCCCAGGGAACAGATACGCAGTATTTT. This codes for CASSPPAQGTDTQYF.

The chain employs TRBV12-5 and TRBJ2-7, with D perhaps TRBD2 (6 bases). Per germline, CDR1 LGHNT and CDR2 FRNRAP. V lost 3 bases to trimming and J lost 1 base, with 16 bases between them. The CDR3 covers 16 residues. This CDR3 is CASGFLRDSPSYEQYV. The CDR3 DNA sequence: TGTGCTAGTGGTTTCCTCCGGGACTCCCCGTCCTACGAGCAGTACGTC.

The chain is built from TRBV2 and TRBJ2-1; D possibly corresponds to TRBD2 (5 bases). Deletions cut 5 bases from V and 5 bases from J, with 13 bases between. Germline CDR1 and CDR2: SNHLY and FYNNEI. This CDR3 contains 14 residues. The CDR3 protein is CASSNLWRDNEQFF. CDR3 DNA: TGTGCCAGCAGTAACCTATGGCGGGACAATGAGCAGTTCTTC.

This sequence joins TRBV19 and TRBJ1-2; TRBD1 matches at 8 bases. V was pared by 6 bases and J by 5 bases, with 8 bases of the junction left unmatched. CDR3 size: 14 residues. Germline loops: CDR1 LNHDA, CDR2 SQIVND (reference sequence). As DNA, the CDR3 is TGTGCCAGTAGCCCCATTACAGGGGGATATGGCTACACCTTC. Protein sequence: CASSPITGGYGYTF. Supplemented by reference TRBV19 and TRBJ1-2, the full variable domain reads DGGITQSPKYLFRKEGQNVTLSCEQNLNHDAMYWYRQDPGQGLRLIYYSQIVNDFQKGDIAEGYSVSREKKESFPLTVTSAQKNPTAFYLCASSPITGGYGYTFGSGTRLTVV.

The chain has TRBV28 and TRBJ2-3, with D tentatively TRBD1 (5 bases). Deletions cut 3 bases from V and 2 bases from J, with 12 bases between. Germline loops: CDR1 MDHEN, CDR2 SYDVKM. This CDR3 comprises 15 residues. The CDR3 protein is CASSFWGTTTDTQYF. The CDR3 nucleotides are TGTGCCAGCAGTTTTTGGGGCACAACCACAGATACGCAGTATTTT.

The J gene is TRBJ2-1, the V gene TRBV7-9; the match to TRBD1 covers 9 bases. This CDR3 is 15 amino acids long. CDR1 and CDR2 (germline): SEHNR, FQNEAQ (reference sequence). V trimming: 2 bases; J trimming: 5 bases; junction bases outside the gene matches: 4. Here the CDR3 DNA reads TGTGCCAGCAGCTTAACAGGGGGCGTCGACAATGAGCAGTTCTTC. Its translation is CASSLTGGVDNEQFF.

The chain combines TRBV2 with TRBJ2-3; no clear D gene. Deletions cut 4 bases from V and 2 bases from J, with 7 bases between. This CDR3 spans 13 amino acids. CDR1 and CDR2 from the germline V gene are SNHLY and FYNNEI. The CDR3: CASSVGYTDTQYF. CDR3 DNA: TGTGCCAGCAGTGTGGGGTACACAGATACGCAGTATTTT.

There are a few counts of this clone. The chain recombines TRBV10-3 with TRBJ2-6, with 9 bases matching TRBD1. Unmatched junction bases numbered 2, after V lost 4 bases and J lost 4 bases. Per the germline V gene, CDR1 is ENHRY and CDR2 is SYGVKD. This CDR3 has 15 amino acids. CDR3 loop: CAISGDRAGANVLTF. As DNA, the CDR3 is TGTGCCATCAGTGGGGACAGGGCGGGGGCCAACGTCCTGACTTTC.

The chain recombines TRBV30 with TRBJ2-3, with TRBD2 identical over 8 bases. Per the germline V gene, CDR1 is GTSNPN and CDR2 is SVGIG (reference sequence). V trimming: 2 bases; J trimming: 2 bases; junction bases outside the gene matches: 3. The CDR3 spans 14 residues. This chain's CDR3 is CAWSQLAVTDTQYF. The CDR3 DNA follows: TGTGCCTGGAGTCAACTAGCGGTCACAGATACGCAGTATTTT. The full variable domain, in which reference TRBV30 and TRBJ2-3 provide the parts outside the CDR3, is SQTIHQWPATLVQPVGSPLSLECTVEGTSNPNLYWYRQAAGRGLQLLFYSVGIGQISSEVPQNLSASRPQDRQFILSSKKLLLSDSGFYLCAWSQLAVTDTQYFGPGTRLTVL.

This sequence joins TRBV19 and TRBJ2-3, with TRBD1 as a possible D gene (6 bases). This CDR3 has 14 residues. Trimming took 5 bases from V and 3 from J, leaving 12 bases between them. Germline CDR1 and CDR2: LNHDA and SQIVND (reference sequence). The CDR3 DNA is TGTGCCAGTAGTCGCCGTCAGGGGACAGATACGCAGTATTTT. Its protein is CASSRRQGTDTQYF.

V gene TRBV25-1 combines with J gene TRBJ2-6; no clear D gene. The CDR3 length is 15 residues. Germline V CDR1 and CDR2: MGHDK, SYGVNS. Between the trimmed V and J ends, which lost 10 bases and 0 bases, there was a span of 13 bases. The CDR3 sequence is CATATGNSGANVLTF. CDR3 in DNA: TGTGCCACCGCTACGGGTAACTCTGGGGCCAACGTCCTGACTTTC.

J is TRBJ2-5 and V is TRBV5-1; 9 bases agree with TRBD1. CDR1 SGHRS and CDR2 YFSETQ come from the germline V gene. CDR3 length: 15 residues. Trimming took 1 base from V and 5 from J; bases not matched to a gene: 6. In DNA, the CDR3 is TGCGCCAGCAGCTTGCTGGGGGGACAGGGTGAGACCCAGTACTTC. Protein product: CASSLLGGQGETQYF.

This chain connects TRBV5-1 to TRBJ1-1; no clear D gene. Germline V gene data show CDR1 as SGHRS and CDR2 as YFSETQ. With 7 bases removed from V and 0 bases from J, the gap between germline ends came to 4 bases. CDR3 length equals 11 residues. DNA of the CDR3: TGCGCCAGCTCCATGAACACTGAAGCTTTCTTT. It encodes CASSMNTEAFF.

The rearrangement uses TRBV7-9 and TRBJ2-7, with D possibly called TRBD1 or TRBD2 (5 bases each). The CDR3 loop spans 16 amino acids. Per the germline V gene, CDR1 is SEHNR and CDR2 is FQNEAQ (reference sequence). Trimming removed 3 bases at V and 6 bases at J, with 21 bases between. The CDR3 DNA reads TGTGCCAGCAGCTTTTTTTCCGGGACCAGGGCTGTCGAGCAGTACTTC. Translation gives CASSFFSGTRAVEQYF.

In DNA, the CDR3 is TGTGCCTGGAGAATAGGGAGCACTGAAGCTTTCTTT. It specifies CAWRIGSTEAFF. The V and J genes are TRBV30 and TRBJ1-1; D is unclear. Germline V gene sequence: CDR1 GTSNPN, CDR2 SVGIG (reference sequence). The ends were cut back, 3 bases at V and 4 bases at J, with 9 bases in the middle. The CDR3 sequence is 12 residues long.

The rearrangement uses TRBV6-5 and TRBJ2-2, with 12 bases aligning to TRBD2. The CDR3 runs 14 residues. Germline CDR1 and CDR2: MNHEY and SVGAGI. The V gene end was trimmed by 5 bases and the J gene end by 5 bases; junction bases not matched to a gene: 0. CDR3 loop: CASSLAGGTGELFF. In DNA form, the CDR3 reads TGTGCCAGCAGTCTAGCGGGAGGGACCGGGGAGCTGTTTTTT.

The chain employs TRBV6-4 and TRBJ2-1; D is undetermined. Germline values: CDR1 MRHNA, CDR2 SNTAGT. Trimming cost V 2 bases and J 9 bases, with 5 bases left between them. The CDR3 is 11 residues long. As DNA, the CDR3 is TGTGCCAGCAGTGACGGGTCTGAGCAGTTCTTC. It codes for CASSDGSEQFF.

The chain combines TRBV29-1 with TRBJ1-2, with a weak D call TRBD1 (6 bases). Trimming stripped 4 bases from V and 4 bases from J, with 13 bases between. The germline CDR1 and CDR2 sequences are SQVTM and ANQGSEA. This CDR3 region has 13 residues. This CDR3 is CSVALEDSYGYTF. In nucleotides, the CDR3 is TGCAGCGTTGCGCTGGAGGACAGCTATGGCTACACCTTC.

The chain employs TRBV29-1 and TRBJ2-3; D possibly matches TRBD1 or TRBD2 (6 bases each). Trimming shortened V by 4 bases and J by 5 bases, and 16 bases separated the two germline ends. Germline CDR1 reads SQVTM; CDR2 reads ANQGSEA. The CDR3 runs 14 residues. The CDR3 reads CSVVNGGSGDTQYF. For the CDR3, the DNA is TGCAGCGTTGTTAACGGGGGCTCGGGAGATACGCAGTATTTT.

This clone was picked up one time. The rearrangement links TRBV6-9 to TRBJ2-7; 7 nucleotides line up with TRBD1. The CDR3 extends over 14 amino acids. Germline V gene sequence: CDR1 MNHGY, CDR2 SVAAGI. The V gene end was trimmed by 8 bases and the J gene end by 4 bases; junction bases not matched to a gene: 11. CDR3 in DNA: TGTGCCAGCCCCCGAGCGACAGGGATATACGAGCAGTACGTC. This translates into CASPRATGIYEQYV.

The CDR3 bases are TGTGCCAGCAGTGATCCTAGCGGGAGCAATGAGCAGTTCTTC. Translation gives CASSDPSGSNEQFF. The gene calls are TRBV2 and TRBJ2-1; 10 bases align to TRBD2. The CDR3 has 14 residues. The V gene end was trimmed by 3 bases and the J gene end by 6 bases; junction bases not matched to a gene: 2. Germline-derived CDR1 and CDR2 are SNHLY and FYNNEI.

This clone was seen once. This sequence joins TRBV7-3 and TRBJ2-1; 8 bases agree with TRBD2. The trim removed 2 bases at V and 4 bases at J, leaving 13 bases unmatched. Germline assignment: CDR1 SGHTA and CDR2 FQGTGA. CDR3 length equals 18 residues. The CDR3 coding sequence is TGTGCCAGCAGCTTACTCCTTTCGACTAGCGCGAGATACAATGAGCAGTTCTTC. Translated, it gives CASSLLLSTSARYNEQFF. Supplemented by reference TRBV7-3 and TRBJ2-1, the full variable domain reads GAGVSQTPSNKVTEKGKYVELRCDPISGHTALYWYRQSLGQGPEFLIYFQGTGAADDSGLPNDRFFAVRPEGSVSTLKIQRTERGDSAVYLCASSLLLSTSARYNEQFFGPGTRLTVL.

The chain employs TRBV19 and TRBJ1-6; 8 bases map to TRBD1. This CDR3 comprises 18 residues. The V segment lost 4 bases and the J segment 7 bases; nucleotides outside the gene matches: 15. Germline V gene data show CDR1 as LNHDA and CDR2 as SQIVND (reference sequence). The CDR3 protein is CASSTYPTGDQLNSPLHF. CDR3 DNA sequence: TGTGCCAGTAGTACGTACCCGACAGGGGACCAACTAAATTCACCCCTCCACTTT.

The CDR3 reads CASSPWGAGSYNEQFF. For the CDR3, the DNA is TGTGCCAGCAGCCCCTGGGGAGCGGGTTCCTACAATGAGCAGTTCTTC. The chain links TRBV9 to TRBJ2-1; maybe TRBD2 (6 bases). Trimming left V 4 bases short and J 1 base short, with 15 bases between. The germline CDR1 and CDR2 sequences are SGDLS and YYNGEE. The CDR3 is made up of 16 amino acids.